This T cell receptor beta chain is from a study of T cell responses to AZD1222 COVID-19 vaccine. Data came from immunoSEQ multiplex PCR; TCRdb stores just in-frame clones and leaves some out. The sample comprises about 110,000 clones, around nine tenths of which are singletons, and roughly 5.6% rests with the top ten. The CDR3 spans 15 residues. The V gene's germline CDR1 is MNHEY and CDR2 SVGAGI. The trim removed 0 bases at V and 6 bases at J, leaving 6 bases unmatched. The sequenced sample was peripheral blood, obtained 28 days after the second AZD1222 dose. The clonotype was recovered from an adult who received the AZD1222 COVID-19 vaccine. The chain employs TRBV6-5 and TRBJ2-7; 9 nucleotides agree with TRBD2. CDR3 protein: CASSYSVDSGSEQYF. For the CDR3, the DNA is TGTGCCAGCAGTTACTCCGTTGATAGCGGGAGCGAGCAGTACTTC.